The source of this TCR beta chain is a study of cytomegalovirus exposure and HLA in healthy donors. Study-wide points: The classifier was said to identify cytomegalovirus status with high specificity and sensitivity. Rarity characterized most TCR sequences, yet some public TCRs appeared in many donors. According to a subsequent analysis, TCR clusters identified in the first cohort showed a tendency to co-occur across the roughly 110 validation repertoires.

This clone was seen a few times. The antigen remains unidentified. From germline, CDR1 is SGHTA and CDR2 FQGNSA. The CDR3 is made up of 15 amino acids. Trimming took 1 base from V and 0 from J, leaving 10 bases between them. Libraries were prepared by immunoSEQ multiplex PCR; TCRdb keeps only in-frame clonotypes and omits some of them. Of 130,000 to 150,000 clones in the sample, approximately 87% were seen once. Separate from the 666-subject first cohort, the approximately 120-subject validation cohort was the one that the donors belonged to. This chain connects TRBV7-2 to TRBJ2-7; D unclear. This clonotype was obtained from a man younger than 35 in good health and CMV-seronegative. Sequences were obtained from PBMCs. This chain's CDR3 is CASSLGLFNSYEQYF. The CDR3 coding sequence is TGTGCCAGCAGCTTAGGGCTCTTCAACTCCTACGAGCAGTACTTC. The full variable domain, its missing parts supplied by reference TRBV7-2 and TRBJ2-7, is GAGVSQSPSNKVTEKGKDVELRCDPISGHTALYWYRQSLGQGLEFLIYFQGNSAPDKSGLPSDRFSAERTGGSVSTLTIQRTQQEDSAVYLCASSLGLFNSYEQYFGPGTRLTVT.